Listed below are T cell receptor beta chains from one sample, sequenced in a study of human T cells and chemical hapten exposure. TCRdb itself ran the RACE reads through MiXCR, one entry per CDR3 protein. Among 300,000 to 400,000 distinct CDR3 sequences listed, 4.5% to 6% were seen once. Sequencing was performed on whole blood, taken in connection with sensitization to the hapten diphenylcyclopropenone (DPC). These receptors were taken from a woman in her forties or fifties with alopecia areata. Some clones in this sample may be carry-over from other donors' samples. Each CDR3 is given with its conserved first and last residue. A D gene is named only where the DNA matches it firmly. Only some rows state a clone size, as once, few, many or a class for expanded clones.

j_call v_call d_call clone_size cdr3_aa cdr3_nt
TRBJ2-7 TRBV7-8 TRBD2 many CASSLWTSGDAEQYF TGTGCCAGCAGCTTATGGACTAGCGGGGATGCTGAGCAGTACTTC
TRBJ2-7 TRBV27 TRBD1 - CASSATGGFYEQYF TGTGCCAGCAGTGCGACAGGGGGCTTTTACGAGCAGTACTTC
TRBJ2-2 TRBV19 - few CASTPGARTGELFF TGTGCCAGTACTCCGGGGGCTCGAACCGGGGAGCTGTTTTTT
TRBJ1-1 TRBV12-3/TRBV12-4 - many CASHRGKANTEAFF TGTGCCAGCCATCGAGGCAAGGCGAACACTGAAGCTTTCTTT
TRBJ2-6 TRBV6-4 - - CASSDSMRANVLTF TGTGCCAGCAGTGACTCCATGAGGGCCAACGTCCTGACTTTC
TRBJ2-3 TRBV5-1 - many CASSNPGGGDTQYF TGCGCCAGCAGTAATCCCGGGGGAGGAGATACGCAGTATTTT
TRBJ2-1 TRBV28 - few CASSLMESSYNEQFF TGTGCCAGCAGTTTGATGGAGAGCTCCTACAATGAGCAGTTCTTC
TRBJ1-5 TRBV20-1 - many CSATQGNQPQHF TGCAGTGCTACCCAGGGAAATCAGCCCCAGCATTTT
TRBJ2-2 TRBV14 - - CASSQELNTGELFF TGTGCCAGCAGCCAAGAATTGAACACCGGGGAGCTGTTTTTT
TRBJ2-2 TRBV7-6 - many CASSAYTGTPGELFF TGTGCCAGCAGCGCCTATACAGGGACCCCCGGGGAGCTGTTTTTT
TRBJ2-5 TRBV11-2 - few CASSPPSAQETQYF TGTGCCAGCAGCCCCCCGAGCGCTCAAGAGACCCAGTACTTC
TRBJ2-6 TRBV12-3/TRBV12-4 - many CASDGGPGANVLTF TGTGCCAGCGATGGAGGGCCTGGGGCCAACGTCCTGACTTTC
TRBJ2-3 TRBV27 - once CASSPGERKQYF TGTGCCAGCAGTCCTGGTGAGAGGAAGCAGTATTTT
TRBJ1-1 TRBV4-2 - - CASSQDYNGMNTEAFF TGTGCCAGCAGCCAAGACTATAACGGAATGAACACTGAAGCTTTCTTT
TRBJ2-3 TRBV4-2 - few CASSQIGGQDTQYF TGTGCCAGCAGCCAAATCGGGGGCCAAGATACGCAGTATTTT
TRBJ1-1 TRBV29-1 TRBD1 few CSVEGTGDTEAFF TGCAGCGTTGAGGGGACAGGGGACACTGAAGCTTTCTTT
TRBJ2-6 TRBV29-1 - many CSAQSGANVLTF TGCAGCGCCCAATCTGGGGCCAACGTCCTGACTTTC
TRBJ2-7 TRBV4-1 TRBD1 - CASSLNPGTAYEQYF TGCGCCAGCAGCCTCAACCCAGGGACAGCCTACGAGCAGTACTTC
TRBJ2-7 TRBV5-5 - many CASSFEGTYEQYF TGTGCCAGCAGCTTTGAGGGAACCTACGAGCAGTACTTC
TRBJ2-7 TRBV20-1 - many CSARAILLYEQYF TGCAGTGCTAGAGCCATACTGCTCTACGAGCAGTACTTC
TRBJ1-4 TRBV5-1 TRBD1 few CASSFGTDTTNEKLFF TGCGCCAGCAGCTTTGGGACAGATACAACTAATGAAAAACTGTTTTTT
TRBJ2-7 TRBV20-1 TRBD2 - CSARDLNGRAPYEQYF TGCAGTGCTAGAGATCTCAACGGGAGGGCCCCCTACGAGCAGTACTTC
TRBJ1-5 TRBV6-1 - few CASWTVYSNQPQHF TGTGCCAGTTGGACGGTGTATAGCAATCAGCCCCAGCATTTT
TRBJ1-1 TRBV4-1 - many CASSQETGRDWTEAFF TGCGCCAGCAGCCAAGAGACGGGTAGGGATTGGACTGAAGCTTTCTTT
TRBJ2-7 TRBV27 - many CASSLGSGPYEQYF TGTGCCAGCAGTTTGGGGAGTGGGCCCTACGAGCAGTACTTC
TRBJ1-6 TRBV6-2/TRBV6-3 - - CASSYSGRRNSPLHF TGTGCCAGCAGTTACTCGGGACGAAGAAATTCACCCCTCCACTTT
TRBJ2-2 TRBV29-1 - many CSGTGSGELFF TGCAGCGGTACAGGGTCCGGGGAGCTGTTTTTT
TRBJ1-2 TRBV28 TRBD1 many CASSSPGTGGEAYTF TGTGCCAGCAGTTCCCCCGGGACAGGGGGCGAAGCCTACACCTTC
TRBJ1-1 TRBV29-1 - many CSVGRVMNTEAFF TGCAGCGTCGGACGGGTTATGAACACTGAAGCTTTCTTT
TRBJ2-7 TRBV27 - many CASSLSTETASYEQYF TGTGCCAGCAGTTTATCGACAGAGACAGCCTCCTACGAGCAGTACTTC
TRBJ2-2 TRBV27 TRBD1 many CATLTRQGAFTGELFF TGTGCCACCTTGACCCGACAGGGGGCTTTTACCGGGGAGCTGTTTTTT
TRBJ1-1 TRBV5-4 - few CASSLGGELNTEAFF TGTGCCAGCAGCTTGGGGGGGGAGCTGAACACTGAAGCTTTCTTT
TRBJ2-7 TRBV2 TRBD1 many CASSEVGARQGRGEQYF TGTGCCAGCAGTGAAGTAGGGGCGAGACAGGGCCGCGGCGAGCAGTACTTC
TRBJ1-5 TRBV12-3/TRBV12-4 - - CASSAGPQGPQHF TGTGCCAGCAGCGCCGGGCCCCAGGGGCCCCAGCATTTT
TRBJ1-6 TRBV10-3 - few CAISEGQGFGYNSPLHF TGTGCCATCAGTGAGGGGCAGGGGTTTGGCTATAATTCACCCCTCCACTTT